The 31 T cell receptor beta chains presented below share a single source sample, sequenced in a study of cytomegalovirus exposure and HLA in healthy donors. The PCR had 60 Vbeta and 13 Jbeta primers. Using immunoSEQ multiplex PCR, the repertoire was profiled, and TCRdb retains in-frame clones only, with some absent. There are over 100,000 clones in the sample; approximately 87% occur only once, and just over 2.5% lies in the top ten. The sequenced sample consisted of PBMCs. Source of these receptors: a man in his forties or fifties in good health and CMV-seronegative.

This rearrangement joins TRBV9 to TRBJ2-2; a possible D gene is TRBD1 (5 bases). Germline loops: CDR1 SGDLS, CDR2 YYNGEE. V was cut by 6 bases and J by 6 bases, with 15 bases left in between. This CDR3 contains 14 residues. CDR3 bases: TGTGCCAGCAATGTAGGGGTGATCCCCGGGGAGCTGTTTTTT. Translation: CASNVGVIPGELFF.

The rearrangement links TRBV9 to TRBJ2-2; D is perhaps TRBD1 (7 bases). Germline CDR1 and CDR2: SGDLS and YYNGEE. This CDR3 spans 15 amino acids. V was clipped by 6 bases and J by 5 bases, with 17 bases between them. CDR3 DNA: TGTGCCAGCACCGTCGGCAGGGGGGTAACCGGGGAGCTGTTTTTT. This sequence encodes CASTVGRGVTGELFF.

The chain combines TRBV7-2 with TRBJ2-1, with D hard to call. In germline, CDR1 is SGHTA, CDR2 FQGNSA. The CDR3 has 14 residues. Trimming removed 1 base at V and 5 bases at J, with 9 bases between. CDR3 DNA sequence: TGTGCCAGCAGCTTAGAACTGAAAGACAATGAGCAGTTCTTC. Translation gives CASSLELKDNEQFF.

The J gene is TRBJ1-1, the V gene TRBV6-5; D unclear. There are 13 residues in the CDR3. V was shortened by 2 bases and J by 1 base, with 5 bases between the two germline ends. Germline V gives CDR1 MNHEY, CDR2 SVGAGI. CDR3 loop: CASSYNRNTEAFF. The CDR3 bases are TGTGCCAGCAGTTACAACAGGAACACTGAAGCTTTCTTT.

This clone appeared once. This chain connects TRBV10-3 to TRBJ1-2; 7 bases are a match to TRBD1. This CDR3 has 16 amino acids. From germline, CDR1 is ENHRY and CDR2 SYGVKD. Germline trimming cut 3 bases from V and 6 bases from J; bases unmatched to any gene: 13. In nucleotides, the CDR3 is TGTGCCATCAGTGACCCGACAGGGCTGGTCGGTGATGGCTACACCTTC. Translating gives CAISDPTGLVGDGYTF.

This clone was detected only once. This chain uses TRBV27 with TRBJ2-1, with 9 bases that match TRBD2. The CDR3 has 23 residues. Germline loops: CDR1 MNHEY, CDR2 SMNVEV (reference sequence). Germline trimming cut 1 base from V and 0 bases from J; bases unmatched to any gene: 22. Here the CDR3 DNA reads TGTGCCAGCAGTTTATTTAGTATTTGGGGCGGGAGGGCCCCCACGAGCTCCTACAATGAGCAGTTCTTC. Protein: CASSLFSIWGGRAPTSSYNEQFF.

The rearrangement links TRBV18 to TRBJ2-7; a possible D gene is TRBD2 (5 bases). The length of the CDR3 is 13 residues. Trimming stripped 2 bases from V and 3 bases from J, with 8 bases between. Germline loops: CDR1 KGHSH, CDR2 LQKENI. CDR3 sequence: CASSPMRDYEQYF. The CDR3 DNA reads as TGTGCCAGCTCACCAATGAGGGACTACGAGCAGTACTTC.

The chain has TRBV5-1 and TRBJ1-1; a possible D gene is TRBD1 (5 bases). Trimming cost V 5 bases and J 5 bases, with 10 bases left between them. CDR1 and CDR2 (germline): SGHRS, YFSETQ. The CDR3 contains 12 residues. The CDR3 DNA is TGCGCCAGCAGAAGGGGAGGGACTGAAGCTTTCTTT. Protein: CASRRGGTEAFF.

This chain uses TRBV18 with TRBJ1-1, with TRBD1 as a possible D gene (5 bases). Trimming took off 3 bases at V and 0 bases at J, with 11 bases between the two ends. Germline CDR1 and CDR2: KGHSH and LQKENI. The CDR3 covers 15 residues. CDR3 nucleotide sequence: TGTGCCAGCTCACCCGGACAAGAGATGAACACTGAAGCTTTCTTT. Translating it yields CASSPGQEMNTEAFF.

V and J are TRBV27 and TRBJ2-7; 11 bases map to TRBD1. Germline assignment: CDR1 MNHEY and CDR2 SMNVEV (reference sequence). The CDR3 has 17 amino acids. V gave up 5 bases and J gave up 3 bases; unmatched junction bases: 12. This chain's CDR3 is CASSLMPPGQGDYEQYF. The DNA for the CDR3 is TGTGCCAGCAGTCTTATGCCTCCGGGACAGGGGGACTACGAGCAGTACTTC.

In DNA form, the CDR3 reads TGCGCCAGCAGCCAAGATCTGATCAGGGGGCCATTAAGCACAGATACGCAGTATTTT. It translates to CASSQDLIRGPLSTDTQYF. The chain is built from TRBV4-3 and TRBJ2-3; 8 bases agree with TRBD1. The CDR3 spans 19 residues. V was clipped by 0 bases and J by 0 bases; unmatched bases: 11. Germline V gene lookup returns CDR1 LGHNA and CDR2 YSLEER.

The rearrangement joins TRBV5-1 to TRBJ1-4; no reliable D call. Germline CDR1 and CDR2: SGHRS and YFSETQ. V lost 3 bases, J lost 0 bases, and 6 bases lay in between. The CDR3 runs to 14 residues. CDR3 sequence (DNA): TGCGCCAGCAGCTGGGCAGCAACTAATGAAAAACTGTTTTTT. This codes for CASSWAATNEKLFF.

CDR3 bases: TGCGCCAGCCCCCGGGGTGTAGGGCGGGAGCAGTACTTC. It yields the protein CASPRGVGREQYF. J is TRBJ2-7 and V is TRBV10-1; D is perhaps TRBD2 (5 bases). The V end was cut by 8 bases, the J end by 7 bases, with 18 bases between. The germline V gene encodes CDR1 WNHNN and CDR2 SYGVQD (reference sequence). The CDR3 extends over 13 amino acids.

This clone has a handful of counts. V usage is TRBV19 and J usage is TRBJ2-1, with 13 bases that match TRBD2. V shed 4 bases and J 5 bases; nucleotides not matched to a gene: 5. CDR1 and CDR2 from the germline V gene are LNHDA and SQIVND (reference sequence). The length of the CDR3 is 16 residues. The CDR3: CASSTGLAGANNEQFF. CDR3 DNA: TGTGCCAGTAGTACAGGACTAGCGGGGGCAAACAATGAGCAGTTCTTC.

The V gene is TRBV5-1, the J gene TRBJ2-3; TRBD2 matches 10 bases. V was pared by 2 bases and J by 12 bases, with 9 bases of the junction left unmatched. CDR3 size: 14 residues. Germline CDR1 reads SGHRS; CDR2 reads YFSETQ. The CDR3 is CASSFGTSGEHQYF. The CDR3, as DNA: TGCGCCAGCAGCTTCGGTACTAGCGGGGAGCACCAGTATTTT.

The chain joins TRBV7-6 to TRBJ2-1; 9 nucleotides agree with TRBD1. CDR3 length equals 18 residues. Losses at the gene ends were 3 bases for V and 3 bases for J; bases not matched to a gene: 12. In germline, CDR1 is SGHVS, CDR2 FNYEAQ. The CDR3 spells CASSFGAGETGGYNEQFF. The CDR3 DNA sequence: TGTGCCAGCAGCTTTGGGGCGGGGGAGACAGGGGGCTACAATGAGCAGTTCTTC.

CDR3 sequence: CASSVEGQDTDTQYF. In DNA, the CDR3 is TGTGCCAGCAGCGTAGAGGGACAGGATACAGATACGCAGTATTTT. This rearrangement joins TRBV9 to TRBJ2-3; 8 bases align to TRBD1. The CDR3 contains 15 residues. CDR1 and CDR2 (germline): SGDLS, YYNGEE. With V trimmed by 0 bases and J by 3 bases, 3 bases remained unmatched.

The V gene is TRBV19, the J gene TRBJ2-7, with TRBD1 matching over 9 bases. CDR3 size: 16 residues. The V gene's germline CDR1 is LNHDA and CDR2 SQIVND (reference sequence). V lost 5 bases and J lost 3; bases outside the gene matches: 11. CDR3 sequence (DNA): TGTGCCAGTAGTCCTAGGGGCGGGACAGGGATCTACGAGCAGTACTTC. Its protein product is CASSPRGGTGIYEQYF.

The DNA for the CDR3 is TGTGCCAGCAGGGCGACAGGGGTCTTCGGCTACACCTTC. It specifies CASRATGVFGYTF. The chain has TRBV2 and TRBJ1-2; 8 bases align to TRBD1. Germline lookup yields CDR1 SNHLY and CDR2 FYNNEI. The CDR3 loop spans 13 amino acids. Trimming cost V 6 bases and J 8 bases; bases outside gene matches: 8. Filled out from reference TRBV2 and TRBJ1-2, the complete variable domain reads EPEVTQTPSHQVTQMGQEVILRCVPISNHLYFYWYRQILGQKVEFLVSFYNNEISEKSEIFDDQFSVERPDGSNFTLKIRSTKLEDSAMYFCASRATGVFGYTFGSGTRLTVV.

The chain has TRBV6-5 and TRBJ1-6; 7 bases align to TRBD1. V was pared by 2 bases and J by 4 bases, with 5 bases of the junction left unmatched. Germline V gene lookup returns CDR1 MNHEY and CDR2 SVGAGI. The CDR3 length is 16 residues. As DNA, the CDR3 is TGTGCCAGCAGTTACACCACAGGGGTTTATAATTCACCCCTCCACTTT. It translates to CASSYTTGVYNSPLHF.

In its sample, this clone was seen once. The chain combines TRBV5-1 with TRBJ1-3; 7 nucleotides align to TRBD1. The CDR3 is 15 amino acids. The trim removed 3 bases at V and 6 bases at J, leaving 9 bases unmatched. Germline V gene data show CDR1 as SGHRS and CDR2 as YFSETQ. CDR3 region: CASSSSTGNLNTIYF. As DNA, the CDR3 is TGCGCCAGCAGCTCATCGACAGGGAACCTAAACACCATATATTTT.

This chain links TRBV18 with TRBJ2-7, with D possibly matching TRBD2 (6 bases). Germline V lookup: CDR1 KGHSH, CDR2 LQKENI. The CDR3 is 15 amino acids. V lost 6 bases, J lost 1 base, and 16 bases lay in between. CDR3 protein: CASSPVDGSSYEQYF. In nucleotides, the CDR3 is TGTGCCAGCTCTCCTGTGGACGGGAGTTCCTACGAGCAGTACTTC.

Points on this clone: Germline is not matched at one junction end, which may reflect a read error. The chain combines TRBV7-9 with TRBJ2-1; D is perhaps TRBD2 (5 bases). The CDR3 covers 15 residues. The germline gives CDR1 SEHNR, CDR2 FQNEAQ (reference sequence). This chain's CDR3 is CSSSRTPSFDNEQFF. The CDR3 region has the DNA TGTTCCAGCAGCCGGACTCCGTCCTTCGACAATGAGCAGTTCTTC.

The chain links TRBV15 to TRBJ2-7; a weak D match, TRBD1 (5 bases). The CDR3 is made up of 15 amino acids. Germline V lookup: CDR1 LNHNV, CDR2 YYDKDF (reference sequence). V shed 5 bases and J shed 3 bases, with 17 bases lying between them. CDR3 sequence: CATSGYRQSLYEQYF. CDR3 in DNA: TGTGCCACCAGCGGATACAGACAGAGTCTCTACGAGCAGTACTTC.

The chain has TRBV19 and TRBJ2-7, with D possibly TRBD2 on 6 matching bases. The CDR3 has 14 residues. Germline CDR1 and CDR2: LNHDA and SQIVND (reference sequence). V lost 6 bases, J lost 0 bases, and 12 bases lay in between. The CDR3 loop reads CASRSPGGSYEQYF. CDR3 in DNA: TGTGCCAGTAGATCGCCCGGGGGCTCCTACGAGCAGTACTTC.

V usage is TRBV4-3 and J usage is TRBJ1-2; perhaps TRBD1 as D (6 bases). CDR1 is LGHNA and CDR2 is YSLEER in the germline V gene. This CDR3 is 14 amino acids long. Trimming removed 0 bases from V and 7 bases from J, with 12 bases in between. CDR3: CASSQDRVGGGYTF. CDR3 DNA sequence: TGCGCCAGCAGCCAAGATAGGGTAGGGGGTGGCTACACCTTC.

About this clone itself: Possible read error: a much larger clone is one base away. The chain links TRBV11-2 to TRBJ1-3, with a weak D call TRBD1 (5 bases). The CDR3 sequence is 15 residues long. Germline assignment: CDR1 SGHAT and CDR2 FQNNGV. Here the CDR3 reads CANSLGQGSGNTIYF. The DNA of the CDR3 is TGTGCCAACAGCTTAGGTCAGGGCTCTGGAAACACCATATATTTT. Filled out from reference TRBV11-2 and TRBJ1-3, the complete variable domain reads EAGVAQSPRYKIIEKRQSVAFWCNPISGHATLYWYQQILGQGPKLLIQFQNNGVVDDSQLPKDRFSAERLKGVDSTLKIQPAKLEDSAVYLCANSLGQGSGNTIYFGEGSWLTVV.

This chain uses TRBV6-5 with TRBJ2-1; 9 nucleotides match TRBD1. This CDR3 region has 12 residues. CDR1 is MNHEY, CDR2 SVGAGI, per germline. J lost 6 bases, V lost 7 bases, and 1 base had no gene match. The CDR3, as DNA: TGTGCCAGCAAGGACAGGGGCAATGAGCAGTTCTTC. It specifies CASKDRGNEQFF.

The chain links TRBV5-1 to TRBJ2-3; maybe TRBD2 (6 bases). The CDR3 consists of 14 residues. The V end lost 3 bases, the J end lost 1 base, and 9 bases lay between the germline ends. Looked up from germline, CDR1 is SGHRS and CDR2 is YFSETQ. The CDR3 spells CASSSRDGTDTQYF. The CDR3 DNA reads TGCGCCAGCAGCTCGCGGGACGGCACAGATACGCAGTATTTT.

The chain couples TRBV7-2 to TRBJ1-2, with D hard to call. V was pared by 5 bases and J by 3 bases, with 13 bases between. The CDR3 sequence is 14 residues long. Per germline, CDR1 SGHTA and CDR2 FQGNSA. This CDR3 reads CASSRPRADYGYTF. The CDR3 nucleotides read TGTGCCAGCAGCCGCCCGAGGGCTGACTATGGCTACACCTTC. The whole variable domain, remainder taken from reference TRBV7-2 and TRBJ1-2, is GAGVSQSPSNKVTEKGKDVELRCDPISGHTALYWYRQSLGQGLEFLIYFQGNSAPDKSGLPSDRFSAERTGGSVSTLTIQRTQQEDSAVYLCASSRPRADYGYTFGSGTRLTVV.

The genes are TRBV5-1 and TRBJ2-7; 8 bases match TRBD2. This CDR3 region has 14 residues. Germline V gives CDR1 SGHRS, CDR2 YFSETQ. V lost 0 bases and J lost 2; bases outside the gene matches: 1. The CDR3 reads CASSLGSGAYEQYF. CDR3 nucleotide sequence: TGCGCCAGCAGCTTGGGTAGCGGGGCCTACGAGCAGTACTTC.